This T cell receptor beta chain was identified during a study of T cell changes during pregnancy in multiple sclerosis (dated 2019 in TCRdb). Context from the whole study: The study examined how the T cell repertoire changed over the course of pregnancy in women with multiple sclerosis.

From a lookup of the germline V gene, CDR1 and CDR2 are MGHDK and SYGVNS. Unmatched junction bases come to 8, with V trimmed by 8 bases and J by 0 bases. Reading from cysteine to phenylalanine, the CDR3 counts 15 amino acids. Of the read, only the CDR3 DNA is kept; its 45 bases are in frame from base 1. Concerning this clone itself: Its antigen is currently not known. The record has no base qualities; no much larger clone is one base away.

The library was prepared using the immunoSEQ multiplex PCR assay. Drawn from immuneACCESS, this table holds only the in-frame rearrangements with V and J called that TCRdb kept. Clones are partly lost; checked studies trace under half to an unresolved V gene and leave the rest unexplained. The sample table holds approximately 80,000 clones, of which about 93% were seen once. The top ten constitute 0.99% of the sample. The receptor was derived from a female donor in good health, enrolled as a control in a pregnancy study. This chain joins TRBV25-1 to TRBJ2-3, and 7 junction bases match TRBD1. The starting material was peripheral blood, obtained in the second trimester of pregnancy. The CDR3 corresponds to CASGGGQRSTDTQYF. The nucleotide sequence reads as follows: TGTGCCAGCGGTGGGGGACAGAGAAGCACAGATACGCAGTATTTT.